What follows describes a single TCR beta chain. This sample was taken from a study of blood T cell repertoires in COVID-19. The V and J ends lost 4 bases and 7 bases respectively, with 23 bases between them. The length of the CDR3 is 17 residues. Germline lookup yields CDR1 MGHRA and CDR2 YSYEKL. Data came from immunoSEQ multiplex PCR; TCRdb stores just in-frame clones and leaves some out. The profile shows over 85,000 clones, around 86% of them singletons. The rearrangement links TRBV4-1 to TRBJ2-1; the D gene is possibly TRBD2 (6 bases). Specimen: peripheral blood. This sequence originates from a woman over 75 with acute or convalescent COVID-19. The CDR3 sequence: CASSRGGVAALGNEQFF. The CDR3 nucleotides are TGCGCCAGCAGCCGGGGAGGAGTGGCGGCCCTAGGGAATGAGCAGTTCTTC.